Presented here are 28 T cell receptor beta chains from one specimen sequenced in a study of shared clonotypes between healthy human individuals. Repertoires were generated with immunoSEQ multiplex PCR, while TCRdb's copy carries only in-frame clones and drops some. The sample comprises about 2,100,000 clones, about 92% of which are singletons, and around 1.7% rests with the top ten. Naive CD8 cells lacked CD45RO and underwent positive selection for CCR7, leaving out terminally differentiated effector memory CD45RA+ cells. The sequenced sample was naive CD8+ T cells from PBMCs. These receptor sequences come from a man aged 18 to 29 in good health. Some clones in this sample may be carry-over from other donors' samples.

Here the CDR3 DNA reads TGTGCCAGCAGTTCGACAGAGATTTCCTACGAGCAGTACTTC. Translated: CASSSTEISYEQYF. The chain has TRBV6-1 and TRBJ2-7, with D possibly TRBD1 on 5 matching bases. Per the germline V gene, CDR1 is MNHNS and CDR2 is SASEGT. The CDR3 loop spans 14 amino acids. V was trimmed by 5 bases and J by 1 base, leaving 12 bases between them.

V is TRBV7-3 and J is TRBJ1-1, with unresolved D. The V gene's germline CDR1 is SGHTA and CDR2 FQGTGA. The V and J ends lost 0 bases and 2 bases respectively, with 7 bases between them. The CDR3 length is 14 residues. The CDR3 DNA is TGTGCCAGCAGCTTAACGGCAGTAAACACTGAAGCTTTCTTT. Amino acids: CASSLTAVNTEAFF.

The V call is TRBV5-6, the J call TRBJ2-1; 7 bases map to TRBD2. The CDR3 totals 14 residues. CDR1 and CDR2 (germline): SGHDT, YYEEEE. Trimming at V came to 5 bases and at J to 4 bases, leaving 6 bases not matched to a gene. The CDR3 DNA reads TGTGCCAGCAGAAGGCTAGCGGAGTACAATGAGCAGTTCTTC. Its protein product is CASRRLAEYNEQFF. The full variable domain, in which reference TRBV5-6 and TRBJ2-1 provide the parts outside the CDR3, is DAGVTQSPTHLIKTRGQQVTLRCSPKSGHDTVSWYQQALGQGPQFIFQYYEEEERQRGNFPDRFSGHQFPNYSSELNVNALLLGDSALYLCASRRLAEYNEQFFGPGTRLTVL.

The rearrangement joins TRBV27 to TRBJ2-7; 7 bases are a match to TRBD1. The CDR3 spans 14 residues. Trimming removed 5 bases from V and 3 bases from J; junction bases left unmatched: 7. Per the germline V gene, CDR1 is MNHEY and CDR2 is SMNVEV (reference sequence). CDR3 sequence (DNA): TGTGCCAGCAGTCCCCAGACAGGGCACTACGAGCAGTACTTC. Translated, it gives CASSPQTGHYEQYF.

The V gene is TRBV6-1, the J gene TRBJ2-3; D gene ambiguous. V was cut by 6 bases and J by 4 bases, with 17 bases left in between. CDR3 length: 15 residues. Germline CDR1 and CDR2: MNHNS and SASEGT. The CDR3 loop is CASRLLIGLADTQYF. Here the CDR3 DNA reads TGTGCCAGCAGACTATTAATAGGTTTGGCAGATACGCAGTATTTT.

The CDR3 loop is CASSIVPGPTSSQQFF. DNA for the CDR3: TGTGCCAGTAGTATTGTGCCGGGACCGACCTCATCGCAGCAGTTCTTC. This sequence joins TRBV19 and TRBJ2-1; D tentatively reads TRBD1 or TRBD2 (5 bases each). V was trimmed by 3 bases and J by 11 bases, leaving 23 bases between them. This CDR3 is built from 16 residues. Germline-derived CDR1 and CDR2 are LNHDA and SQIVND (reference sequence).

The genes are TRBV28 and TRBJ1-5; D might be TRBD1 (6 bases). Germline V lookup: CDR1 MDHEN, CDR2 SYDVKM. Trimming pared 1 base from V and 4 bases from J, leaving 14 bases between. This CDR3 has 16 residues. CDR3 nucleotides: TGTGCCAGCAGTTTATCTAGGGGGGGTTATAATCAGCCCCAGCATTTT. It is translated as CASSLSRGGYNQPQHF.

The rearrangement uses TRBV28 and TRBJ1-1; weak D call: TRBD1 (6 bases). Germline lookup yields CDR1 MDHEN and CDR2 SYDVKM. The V end lost 2 bases, the J end lost 11 bases, and 18 bases lay between the germline ends. CDR3 size: 14 residues. Here the CDR3 reads CASSLVGAASDAFF. DNA for the CDR3: TGTGCCAGCAGTTTAGTGGGGGCGGCTTCAGACGCTTTCTTT.

In the case of this clone: Other DNA sequences from this sample encode an identical CDR3 as well. V usage is TRBV5-1 and J usage is TRBJ1-1; D remains unclear. The CDR3 extends over 15 amino acids. Germline CDR1 reads SGHRS; CDR2 reads YFSETQ. With 0 bases removed from V and 1 base from J, the gap between germline ends came to 10 bases. CDR3 in amino acids: CASSLAISGNTEAFF. The CDR3 nucleotides read TGCGCCAGCAGCTTGGCGATCTCCGGGAACACTGAAGCTTTCTTT.

The CDR3 sequence is CASSQGQDGNYGYTF. CDR3 coding DNA: TGTGCCAGCAGCCAAGGACAGGATGGAAACTATGGCTACACCTTC. The rearrangement links TRBV4-2 to TRBJ1-2; tentative D call: TRBD1 (6 bases). CDR1 is LGHNA, CDR2 YNFKEQ, per germline. The CDR3 extends over 15 amino acids. V was clipped by 1 base and J by 2 bases, with 11 bases between them.

The chain is built from TRBV7-8 and TRBJ1-2; the D gene is possibly TRBD1 (6 bases). The germline V gene has CDR1 SGHVS and CDR2 FQNEAQ. The CDR3 sequence is 13 residues long. The V gene lost 5 bases and the J gene lost 10 bases, with 17 bases spanning the gap. The CDR3 is CASSPNRDKIYTF. CDR3 coding DNA: TGTGCCAGCAGCCCAAACCGGGACAAGATCTACACCTTC. Combining the CDR3 with reference TRBV7-8 and TRBJ1-2 gives the whole variable domain GAGVSQSPRYKVAKRGQDVALRCDPISGHVSLFWYQQALGQGPEFLTYFQNEAQLDKSGLPSDRFFAERPEGSVSTLKIQRTQQEDSAVYLCASSPNRDKIYTFGSGTRLTVV.

J is TRBJ2-4 and V is TRBV7-2, with TRBD1 identical over 12 bases. V was pared by 4 bases and J by 7 bases, with 8 bases of the junction left unmatched. Germline loops: CDR1 SGHTA, CDR2 FQGNSA. The CDR3 contains 16 residues. The CDR3 loop reads CASSSLKGQGANIQYF. CDR3 DNA: TGTGCCAGCAGCTCCCTTAAGGGACAGGGGGCGAACATTCAGTACTTC.

The rearrangement joins TRBV19 to TRBJ1-1; 9 bases align to TRBD1. Germline V gene lookup returns CDR1 LNHDA and CDR2 SQIVND (reference sequence). V shed 8 bases and J 1 base; nucleotides not matched to a gene: 14. This CDR3 contains 17 residues. Here the CDR3 DNA reads TGTGCCAGTCAGGTAGAAGTGCGGACAGGGGCGAACACTGAAGCTTTCTTT. Translation: CASQVEVRTGANTEAFF.

This chain joins TRBV5-1 and TRBJ2-3; 9 nucleotides agree with TRBD2. CDR3 length: 18 residues. The germline CDR1 and CDR2 sequences are SGHRS and YFSETQ. Unmatched junction bases numbered 10, after V lost 2 bases and J lost 0 bases. The CDR3 DNA follows: TGCGCCAGCAGCTTTTCCGCTAGCGGGATTCTTAGCACAGATACGCAGTATTTT. Translating it yields CASSFSASGILSTDTQYF. Using reference TRBV5-1 and TRBJ2-3 for the parts outside the CDR3, the full variable domain is KAGVTQTPRYLIKTRGQQVTLSCSPISGHRSVSWYQQTPGQGLQFLFEYFSETQRNKGNFPGRFSGRQFSNSRSEMNVSTLELGDSALYLCASSFSASGILSTDTQYFGPGTRLTVL.

The chain links TRBV15 to TRBJ2-7, with TRBD1 identical over 10 bases. The V gene end was trimmed by 4 bases and the J gene end by 3 bases; junction bases not matched to a gene: 6. The CDR3 runs to 15 residues. Germline CDR1 and CDR2: LNHNV and YYDKDF (reference sequence). CDR3 sequence: CATSTGGQGSYEQYF. In nucleotides, the CDR3 is TGTGCCACCAGCACCGGGGGACAGGGGAGCTACGAGCAGTACTTC.

The chain recombines TRBV2 with TRBJ2-5, with 10 bases matching TRBD2. Germline-derived CDR1 and CDR2 are SNHLY and FYNNEI. The junction had 14 bases not matched to a gene; V was cut back by 8 bases and J by 5 bases. This CDR3 has 16 residues. Here the CDR3 DNA reads TGTGCCAGCTTCGGTAGCGGGAGGCCCGTTGGGGAGACCCAGTACTTC. Amino acid sequence: CASFGSGRPVGETQYF. Full variable domain (remainder filled in from reference TRBV2 and TRBJ2-5): EPEVTQTPSHQVTQMGQEVILRCVPISNHLYFYWYRQILGQKVEFLVSFYNNEISEKSEIFDDQFSVERPDGSNFTLKIRSTKLEDSAMYFCASFGSGRPVGETQYFGPGTRLLVL.

The chain joins TRBV19 to TRBJ2-3; D may be TRBD1 or TRBD2 (5 bases each). With 3 bases removed from V and 0 bases from J, the gap between germline ends came to 10 bases. Germline V gives CDR1 LNHDA, CDR2 SQIVND (reference sequence). The length of the CDR3 is 15 residues. The CDR3 DNA reads as TGTGCCAGTAGTATTCTGAGGGGAAGCACAGATACGCAGTATTTT. The encoded protein is CASSILRGSTDTQYF.

The chain combines TRBV27 with TRBJ2-5; D is uncertain. The CDR3 is made up of 13 amino acids. V lost 5 bases and J 1 base, leaving 8 bases between the germline ends. Germline CDR1 reads MNHEY; CDR2 reads SMNVEV (reference sequence). The CDR3 DNA sequence: TGTGCCAGCAGTGGGCAGACCCAAGAGACCCAGTACTTC. Residues: CASSGQTQETQYF.

This clone has a handful of counts. The chain has TRBV7-7 and TRBJ1-1; D unclear. Deletions cut 5 bases from V and 3 bases from J, with 13 bases between. The CDR3 is 14 residues long. Looked up from germline, CDR1 is SSHAT and CDR2 is FNYEAQ (reference sequence). The DNA for the CDR3 is TGTGCCAGCAGCCCCTTGAGGTGGGACACTGAAGCTTTCTTT. It translates to CASSPLRWDTEAFF.

The chain carries TRBV21-1 and TRBJ2-7; the DNA was not compared with TRBD1, the D call given in the table. TRBV21-1 is listed as a pseudogene. This CDR3 is 15 amino acids long. CDR3 DNA sequence: TGTGCCAGCAGCAAGCGGGGACAGGGGACCTACGAGCAGTACTTC. This gives the protein CASSKRGQGTYEQYF.

This rearrangement joins TRBV27 to TRBJ2-7, with D perhaps TRBD2 (6 bases). The germline gives CDR1 MNHEY, CDR2 SMNVEV (reference sequence). With 4 bases removed from V and 2 bases from J, the gap between germline ends came to 12 bases. The CDR3 is 14 residues long. CDR3 loop: CASSYFSGPYEQYF. In nucleotides, the CDR3 is TGTGCCAGCAGTTACTTTAGCGGCCCCTACGAGCAGTACTTC.

The chain links TRBV11-3 to TRBJ2-2; no firm D call. Germline values: CDR1 SGHNT, CDR2 YENEEA. The CDR3 is 14 amino acids. V was trimmed by 2 bases and J by 2 bases, leaving 6 bases between them. DNA for the CDR3: TGTGCCAGCAGCTTATATTCCAACACCGGGGAGCTGTTTTTT. As protein: CASSLYSNTGELFF.

The chain combines TRBV27 with TRBJ1-2; no clear D gene. The CDR3 totals 15 residues. V was trimmed by 5 bases and J by 3 bases, leaving 16 bases between them. CDR1 and CDR2 (germline): MNHEY, SMNVEV (reference sequence). DNA of the CDR3: TGTGCCAGCAGTCCCATTCGGCCTGTGGACTATGGCTACACCTTC. This gives the protein CASSPIRPVDYGYTF.

The rearrangement joins TRBV19 to TRBJ2-5; 7 bases are a match to TRBD1. The CDR3 is made up of 15 amino acids. Germline V gene data show CDR1 as LNHDA and CDR2 as SQIVND (reference sequence). The junction had 11 bases not matched to a gene; V was cut back by 5 bases and J by 5 bases. In nucleotides, the CDR3 is TGTGCCAGTAGTCCCGCTGACAGGGCGAGGGAGACCCAGTACTTC. Its protein product is CASSPADRARETQYF.

V and J are TRBV2 and TRBJ2-7; TRBD2 matches 8 bases. V shed 2 bases and J 2 bases; nucleotides not matched to a gene: 8. Germline assignment: CDR1 SNHLY and CDR2 FYNNEI. The CDR3 has 16 amino acids. The CDR3 DNA reads as TGTGCCAGCAGTGAAAACGCTAGCGGGCCGACCTACGAGCAGTACTTC. Amino acids: CASSENASGPTYEQYF.

The V and J genes are TRBV4-1 and TRBJ1-6; tentatively, D is TRBD1 (5 bases). Looked up from germline, CDR1 is MGHRA and CDR2 is YSYEKL. This CDR3 is built from 14 residues. Trimming left V 0 bases short and J 9 bases short, with 9 bases between. The CDR3 DNA follows: TGCGCCAGCAGCCAAGATCCGGGGGTTTCACCCCTCCACTTT. This codes for CASSQDPGVSPLHF.

The genes are TRBV5-6 and TRBJ2-1; 9 nucleotides align to TRBD1. V dropped 4 bases and J dropped 4; count of bases not matched to a gene: 9. The V gene's germline CDR1 is SGHDT and CDR2 YYEEEE. The CDR3 sequence is 16 residues long. For the CDR3, the DNA is TGTGCCAGCAGCATCGCCGGGACAGGGCCATACAATGAGCAGTTCTTC. It is translated as CASSIAGTGPYNEQFF.

The J gene is TRBJ2-2, the V gene TRBV7-8; 7 bases line up with TRBD1. Per germline, CDR1 SGHVS and CDR2 FQNEAQ. The V and J ends lost 1 base and 4 bases, in that order; junction bases with no gene match: 6. This CDR3 contains 16 residues. CDR3 nucleotides: TGTGCCAGCAGCTTAGGGGTGGGACAGCTCACCGGGGAGCTGTTTTTT. Translation gives CASSLGVGQLTGELFF. The whole variable domain, filled in from reference TRBV7-8 and TRBJ2-2, reads GAGVSQSPRYKVAKRGQDVALRCDPISGHVSLFWYQQALGQGPEFLTYFQNEAQLDKSGLPSDRFFAERPEGSVSTLKIQRTQQEDSAVYLCASSLGVGQLTGELFFGEGSRLTVL.